The rows below give T cell receptor beta chains drawn from one sample of a study of metastatic and nonmetastatic thyroid tumors. MiXCR re-clonotyped the PCR reads for TCRdb. The sample has some 19,000 clones, roughly 25% seen once. Sequenced material: tumor tissue. All receptors come from a female donor with papillary thyroid cancer or a benign thyroid nodule (not recorded which). Some clones in this sample may be carry-over from other donors' samples. CDR3s include the opening cysteine and the closing phenylalanine or tryptophan. The order of the fields is CDR3 length, V gene, CDR3 protein.

>14|TRBV6-1
CASSPRSPPYEQYF
>17|TRBV9
CASSVSPAQGMNTEAFF
>15|TRBV18
CASSPRPGRGDEQYF
>12|TRBV6-1
CASSHGQGEAFF
>13|TRBV9
CASSVVPTDTQYF
>14|TRBV7-2
CASSYPGGRETQYF
>13|TRBV5-1
CASSLGAVDGYTF
>15|TRBV10-1
CASSSGTSGEDTQYF
>16|TRBV9
CASSVVKGPVSYEQYF
>15|TRBV6-1
CASRVAGGPEDTQYF
>16|TRBV28
CASSPAGGDDNSPLHF
>15|TRBV6-5
CASSYSSLTGNEQYF
>16|TRBV28
CASGPGSSWMNTEAFF